These 10 T cell receptor beta chains came from one sample sequenced in a study of T cells in Graves' hyperthyroidism and ophthalmopathy. Amplification of TCR beta CDR3 regions used RNA as the template. TCR CDR3 underwent first-round RT-PCR with the HTBI primer set. Each CDR3 protein is one row after TCRdb ran MiXCR on the multiplex PCR reads. Of fewer than 700,000 distinct CDR3 sequences in the sample, approximately 17% are singletons; the top ten hold approximately 15%. The sequencing sample was made of blood. The receptors here all came from a woman under 30 with Graves' ophthalmopathy.

This sequence joins TRBV2 and TRBJ2-5, with D perhaps assigned TRBD1 or TRBD2 (5 bases each). V lost 4 bases and J lost 0, with 9 bases in between. Looked up from germline, CDR1 is SNHLY and CDR2 is FYNNEI. The CDR3 covers 14 residues. CDR3 loop: CASSGGTYQETQYF. The CDR3, as DNA: TGTGCCAGCAGTGGAGGGACGTACCAAGAGACCCAGTACTTC.

This clonotype has a handful of counts. The V gene is TRBV7-9, the J gene TRBJ2-3, with 10 bases identical to TRBD2. V was pared by 3 bases and J by 3 bases, with 9 bases of the junction left unmatched. Germline CDR1 and CDR2: SEHNR and FQNEAQ (reference sequence). The CDR3 contains 17 residues. Written as DNA, the CDR3 is TGTGCCAGCAGCTTCTCTTTAGCGGGAGGTAGGACAGATACGCAGTATTTT. Encoded protein: CASSFSLAGGRTDTQYF.

This clonotype came up many times. V and J are TRBV27 and TRBJ1-2, with a weak D call TRBD1 (5 bases). Germline values: CDR1 MNHEY, CDR2 SMNVEV (reference sequence). V lost 2 bases and J lost 7, with 11 bases in between. The CDR3 has 13 amino acids. The CDR3 protein is CASSLSGGGGYTF. The CDR3 DNA follows: TGTGCCAGCAGTTTAAGTGGGGGAGGTGGCTACACCTTC.

V usage is TRBV7-9 and J usage is TRBJ1-2; TRBD1 agrees at 10 bases. Trimming cost V 8 bases and J 3 bases; bases outside gene matches: 6. There are 14 residues in the CDR3. The germline V gene has CDR1 SEHNR and CDR2 FQNEAQ (reference sequence). Here the CDR3 DNA reads TGTGCCAGCCACCGGGACAGGGGTGACTATGGCTACACCTTC. Encoded protein: CASHRDRGDYGYTF. Full variable domain (rest looked up from reference TRBV7-9 and TRBJ1-2): DTGVSQNPRHKITKRGQNVTFRCDPISEHNRLYWYRQTLGQGPEFLTYFQNEAQLEKSRLLSDRFSAERPKGSFSTLEIQRTEQGDSAMYLCASHRDRGDYGYTFGSGTRLTVV.

This clonotype was counted ten times or more. The chain uses TRBV28 and TRBJ1-5; 8 nucleotides line up with TRBD1. The CDR3 contains 18 residues. The J segment lost 0 bases and the V segment lost 6 bases, leaving 13 bases of the junction unmatched. Germline CDR1 and CDR2: MDHEN and SYDVKM. As DNA, the CDR3 is TGTGCCAGCAGACCTTTCCCCAGGGGGCGGGCTAGCAATCAGCCCCAGCATTTT. Translating gives CASRPFPRGRASNQPQHF. Full variable domain (outside the CDR3, taken from reference TRBV28 and TRBJ1-5): DVKVTQSSRYLVKRTGEKVFLECVQDMDHENMFWYRQDPGLGLRLIYFSYDVKMKEKGDIPEGYSVSREKKERFSLILESASTNQTSMYLCASRPFPRGRASNQPQHFGDGTRLSIL.

This clonotype was counted a few times. V gene TRBV29-1 combines with J gene TRBJ1-1; 8 bases map to TRBD1. The V gene's germline CDR1 is SQVTM and CDR2 ANQGSEA. This CDR3 comprises 15 residues. The V segment lost 0 bases and the J segment 5 bases; nucleotides outside the gene matches: 8. CDR3 in amino acids: CSVEEGTGGMTEAFF. In DNA form, the CDR3 reads TGCAGCGTTGAAGAGGGGACAGGAGGAATGACTGAAGCTTTCTTT.

This clonotype was seen a handful of times. This rearrangement joins TRBV12-3 or TRBV12-4 to TRBJ1-2, with a weak D call TRBD1 (6 bases). V lost 1 base and J 2 bases, leaving 11 bases between the germline ends. There are 15 residues in the CDR3. The CDR3 DNA reads as TGTGCCAGCAGTTTAGGCGACAGGACGAACTATGGCTACACCTTC. It translates to CASSLGDRTNYGYTF.

This clonotype was counted many times. The V gene is TRBV3-1, the J gene TRBJ2-1; TRBD2 aligns across 8 bases. V dropped 4 bases and J dropped 5; count of bases not matched to a gene: 7. The length of the CDR3 is 15 residues. Germline values: CDR1 LGHDT, CDR2 YNNKEL (reference sequence). In nucleotides, the CDR3 is TGTGCCAGCAGCCTTCCCGGGACTAGAAACAATGAGCAGTTCTTC. Its protein product is CASSLPGTRNNEQFF.

This clonotype turned up a few times. The rearrangement links TRBV7-3 to TRBJ2-3; TRBD2 matches at 13 bases. Germline V gene data show CDR1 as SGHTA and CDR2 as FQGTGA. Germline trimming cut 5 bases from V and 7 bases from J; bases unmatched to any gene: 15. CDR3 length equals 18 residues. This CDR3 is CASSPLGGGLAGVNTQYF. CDR3 DNA sequence: TGTGCCAGCAGCCCCCTCGGGGGTGGACTAGCGGGAGTAAATACGCAGTATTTT.

This clonotype was found many times. This rearrangement joins TRBV6-1 to TRBJ2-1, with 9 bases matching TRBD2. Germline assignment: CDR1 MNHNS and CDR2 SASEGT. V was pared by 11 bases and J by 0 bases, with 8 bases of the junction left unmatched. This CDR3 contains 15 residues. The CDR3: CAGGGGGASYNEQFF. The CDR3 nucleotides read TGTGCCGGTGGTGGCGGGGGGGCCTCCTACAATGAGCAGTTCTTC.